The TCR beta chain under discussion was sequenced for a study of CD8+CD57+ T cells in acquired aplastic anemia (dated by TCRdb to 2017 to 2018). Context from the whole study: On average, sorted CD4+ and CD8+ cells yielded about 3 ug of extracted DNA, with a range of roughly 0.18 to 27.4 ug. CD8+CD57+ expansion was defined as a frequency above the mean frequency observed in healthy subjects.

CDR1 and CDR2 are drawn from the germline V gene (reference sequence): LNHDA, SQIVND. V gives up 7 bases and J gives up 5 bases, and the segment between their germline ends measures 11 bases. Spanning cysteine to phenylalanine, the CDR3 consists of 13 amino acids. The kept DNA is CDR3 alone, 39 bases in frame from the first base. Expansion of CD8+CD57+ cells had been shown by flow cytometry in the patients chosen for sequencing. Severe acquired aplastic anemia was diagnosed in all patients according to International Study of Aplastic Anemia and Agranulocytosis and Camitta criteria. At the time blood was sampled, none of the patients had received any therapy. In this study, sorted CD4+ and CD8+ T cells from the blood of healthy subjects and of severe aplastic anemia patients had their TCR repertoires deep-sequenced. Patients were enrolled in the USA under clinicaltrials.gov protocols 00001620, 01623167, 00001397, 00071045, 00081523 and 00961064. Ficoll-Paque density gradient centrifugation was used to isolate peripheral blood mononuclear cells. Before DNA was extracted, CD4+ and CD8+ T cells were sorted using either FACS or magnetic beads.

Summary of the overall study and its limitations: Between patients and healthy controls, no significant difference in CD8+ Simpson's diversity was found (P=0.060). Roughly 30 CD8+ CDR3 sequences were found to be shared between patients and controls, but these sequences appeared to be highly expressed in patients and within the immunodominant clones of the patients.

Genomic DNA served as template for TCR beta VDJ combination and CDR3 sequence profiling. TCR repertoire sequencing was run on an Illumina HiSeq 2000. Regarding the original processing steps: Repertoire assessment relied on Simpson's diversity index, CDR3 size and DJ length profiles, and TRBV/TRBJ rearrangement plots. The most abundant DNA sequence in the deep sequencing data was defined as the immunodominant clone. CDR3 amino acid sequences were checked for sharing across subjects and were also compared against the VDJdb database and published repertoires. TCRdb ran its own pipeline on the public reads, namely fastp trimming at Q25 and MiXCR clone calling, and kept in-frame beta chains. Entries that share a CDR3 protein sequence are merged under the most common genes and DNA. These V and J calls derive from TCRdb rather than the authors' analysis. A total of 170,000 or so distinct CDR3 sequences appear in this sample, more than 40% of them only once. Roughly 29% of the sample goes to the ten largest clones.

Note on this clonotype: This clone's antigen is unknown. It has no much larger one-base neighbor in the sample; base qualities were not kept.

The chain joins TRBV19 to TRBJ2-2; the D segment could be TRBD2, given 5 matching bases. The sequence was collected from a human donor with aplastic anemia. Sequencing input: sorted CD4+, CD8+, or CD8+CD57+ T cells (not recorded which) from PBMCs. The nucleotide sequence is TGTGCCAGTACCGTCGGGATTACCGGGGAGCTGTTTTTT. Its amino acids are CASTVGITGELFF.